This T cell receptor (beta chain) was identified in a study of post-analysis software for immune sequencing data. Study at large: The cohort encompassed relapsing-remitting, secondary progressive and progressive-relapsing multiple sclerosis disease courses. Study results and caveats: Controls showed significantly higher normalized Chao1 diversity than did multiple sclerosis patients. Higher frequency in patients than in controls was seen for about 5 TRBV segments, with TRBV5-6, TRBV5-1 and TRBV20-1 among them. Under the F measure, samples that were prepared in one batch clustered strongly together.

Germline V gives CDR1 SQVTM, CDR2 ANQGSEA. The CDR3 totals 14 residues. This clonotype showed up just a few times. Its antigen is unknown. The library was made from cDNA and included unique molecular identifiers. TCRdb recomputed calls from the PCR reads with MiXCR, one row per CDR3 protein. Of about 160,000 distinct CDR3 sequences listed, about 36% are singletons. The chain links TRBV29-1 to TRBJ2-4; 9 bases line up with TRBD1. The end of the DNA aligns better with TRBJ2-7, so the J call may be wrong. The TCR sequence derives from a girl between 5 and 17 years old with multiple sclerosis. The sequenced sample was blood, obtained after autologous hematopoietic stem cell transplantation. The DNA for the CDR3 is TGCAGCGTCCTAGGACAGGGGATCTCCTACGAGCAGTACTTC. Translation gives CSVLGQGISYEQYF.